The TCR beta chain described here comes from a study of T cell changes during pregnancy in multiple sclerosis. CDR1 MNHEY and CDR2 SVGAGI come from the germline V gene. The CDR3 is 15 amino acids. V was clipped by 4 bases and J by 3 bases; unmatched bases: 4. Using immunoSEQ multiplex PCR, the repertoire was profiled, and TCRdb retains in-frame clones only, with some absent. The sample contains around 72,000 clones, just over 90% of which appear only once. The count of this clone is one. This chain connects TRBV6-5 to TRBJ1-5, with 9 bases aligning to TRBD1. The sample here was CD4+ T cells from peripheral blood mononuclear cells, taken before pregnancy. The clonotype originates from a female donor with multiple sclerosis, enrolled in a pregnancy study. CDR3 DNA sequence: TGTGCCAGCAGTTCGTGGACAGGGGTCAATCAGCCCCAGCATTTT. It yields the protein CASSSWTGVNQPQHF.